The rows below give T cell receptor beta chains drawn from one sample of a study of patients and donors after allogeneic stem cell transplantation. TCRdb used MiXCR to reprocess the RT-PCR reads, holding one entry per CDR3 protein. The sample holds about 960,000 distinct CDR3 sequences; about 20% are singletons and the top ten take 6%. Sequenced: blood, either unsorted or a sorted T cell fraction (not recorded which). The receptors were sampled from a human donor who was either an allogeneic HSCT recipient or a stem cell or donor lymphocyte infusion donor (not recorded which). It is not recorded whose cells these are; they may come from a transplant donor. CDR3s include the opening cysteine and the closing phenylalanine or tryptophan. D genes are given only for firm matches. Size is stated for part of the rows, as once, few or many counts, or as a class when the clone is expanded.

v_call	d_call	clone_size	j_call	cdr3_nt	cdr3_aa
TRBV15	.	.	TRBJ1-3	TGTGCCACCAGCAGAGATTTGCTGCAATCTGGAAACACCATATATTTT	CATSRDLLQSGNTIYF
TRBV5-1	.	many	TRBJ1-6	TGCGCCAGCAGCCTAGATGCTCCAAGCTCCTATAATTCACCCCTCCACTTT	CASSLDAPSSYNSPLHF
TRBV7-3	.	few	TRBJ2-1	TGTGCCAGCAGCTTAAGAGGGTCCCTTGGCAATGAGCAGTTCTTC	CASSLRGSLGNEQFF
TRBV6-1	.	.	TRBJ1-3	TGTGCCAGCTCTAGACGGGGAAGGGAAGACACCATATATTTT	CASSRRGREDTIYF
TRBV30	.	.	TRBJ2-6	TGTGCCTGGAGTGTGTTCAGGGGAAGAGTGGCTGGGGCCAACGTCCTGACTTTC	CAWSVFRGRVAGANVLTF
TRBV27	TRBD2	few	TRBJ2-1	TGTGCCAGCAGTCCTAAGACTAGCGGGGGAGTCGTATCCTACAATGAGCAGTTCTTC	CASSPKTSGGVVSYNEQFF
TRBV4-3	.	.	TRBJ2-5	TGCGCCAGCAGCCAAGATCTTCGTAGTCGACTACAAGAGACCCAGTACTTC	CASSQDLRSRLQETQYF
TRBV5-1	.	.	TRBJ2-6	TGCGCCAGCAGCTTGTCCACAGGGTCTGGGGCCAACGTCCTGACTTTC	CASSLSTGSGANVLTF
TRBV7-3	.	once	TRBJ2-1	TGTGCCAGCAGCTTAGGGGGACGCCCGAATGAGCAGTTCTTC	CASSLGGRPNEQFF
TRBV28	.	.	TRBJ2-7	TGTGCCAGCAGTTTGGACAGGCGGGGCGCCGAGCAGTACTTC	CASSLDRRGAEQYF
TRBV9	.	.	TRBJ1-2	TGTGCCAGCAGCGTCCTGACAGACACCTATGGCTACACCTTC	CASSVLTDTYGYTF
TRBV24-1	.	few	TRBJ2-2	TGTGCCACCGGGGGCATCTGGACCGGGGAGCTGTTTTTT	CATGGIWTGELFF
TRBV2	.	few	TRBJ2-7	TGTGCCACCCGCACGGGGGTCTCCTACGAGCAGTACTTC	CATRTGVSYEQYF
TRBV5-1	.	once	TRBJ2-3	TGCGCCAGCAGCCCGCTGGTCAGGGGAGAGACAGATACGCAGTATTTT	CASSPLVRGETDTQYF
TRBV25-1	.	few	TRBJ2-6	TGTGCCAGCAGTCGTGTAAGCTCTGGGGCCAACGTCCTGACTTTC	CASSRVSSGANVLTF
TRBV9	TRBD2	few	TRBJ2-1	TGTGCCAGCAGCGAGGGGCGGGGGGGCAAGAATGAGCAGTTCTTC	CASSEGRGGKNEQFF
TRBV12-3/TRBV12-4	TRBD1	.	TRBJ1-2	TGTGCCAGCAGCGAGATAGGGGGCAGCGCACTTTATGGCTACACCTTC	CASSEIGGSALYGYTF
TRBV4-2	.	.	TRBJ2-7	TGTGCCAGCAGCCAAGCCCCACTAGCCTACGAGCAGTACTTC	CASSQAPLAYEQYF
TRBV6-1	.	.	TRBJ1-4	TGTGCCAGCAGCGAGGGGGGGGCTAATGAAAAACTGTTTTTT	CASSEGGANEKLFF
TRBV7-3	TRBD1	.	TRBJ2-1	TGTGCCAGCAGCACAAGGACAGGGGGGGAAACTCGCGACAATGAGCAGTTCTTC	CASSTRTGGETRDNEQFF
TRBV12-3/TRBV12-4	TRBD2	many	TRBJ2-5	TGTGCCAGCACTCCAGGAGGAATCAACGGGGGGGAGACCCAGTACTTC	CASTPGGINGGETQYF
TRBV7-2	.	few	TRBJ1-1	TGTGCCAGCAGCTTAGATTACGGCGGAGCGGACACTGAAGCTTTCTTT	CASSLDYGGADTEAFF
TRBV20-1	.	.	TRBJ1-3	TGCAGTGCTAGAGATCGGTCAGTCGGAAACACCATATATTTT	CSARDRSVGNTIYF
TRBV10-3	TRBD2	few	TRBJ2-3	TGTGCCATCGGGGGACTAGCGGTTAGCACAGATACGCAGTATTTT	CAIGGLAVSTDTQYF
TRBV12-3/TRBV12-4	.	few	TRBJ1-2	TGTGCCAGCAGTCAGGGCAACCCTAACTATGGCTACACCTTC	CASSQGNPNYGYTF
TRBV29-1	TRBD1	.	TRBJ1-1	TGCAGCGTTCGTACAGGGGGCCCAATGGGCCCTGAAGCTTTCTTT	CSVRTGGPMGPEAFF
TRBV20-1	.	few	TRBJ1-5	TGCAGTGCTAAGAACAACCGGGGGAATCAGCCCCAGCATTTT	CSAKNNRGNQPQHF
TRBV10-3	.	.	TRBJ1-2	TGTGCCACCTCTGGGGGACAACTTGACTATGGCTACACCTTC	CATSGGQLDYGYTF
TRBV30	.	few	TRBJ1-1	TGTGCCTGGAGTCCGTACGGGAACACTGAAGCTTTCTTT	CAWSPYGNTEAFF
TRBV7-9	.	.	TRBJ2-7	TGTGCCAGCAGCTTCAGGGTTACCGAGCAGTACTTC	CASSFRVTEQYF
TRBV20-1	TRBD1	few	TRBJ1-2	TGCAGTGCTAGAGATAAAACGACAGGGTCTAACTATGGCTACACCTTC	CSARDKTTGSNYGYTF
TRBV28	.	.	TRBJ1-1	TGTGCCAGCAGTACCTCAGGGTTGAACACTGAAGCTTTCTTT	CASSTSGLNTEAFF
TRBV20-1	.	few	TRBJ2-2	TGCAGTGCTAGAGCCTGGCGCGGGGAGCTGTTTTTT	CSARAWRGELFF
TRBV12-3/TRBV12-4	.	many	TRBJ1-2	TGTGCCAGCAGTTTACTTATCGGGACGGCCTATGGCTACACCTTC	CASSLLIGTAYGYTF
TRBV20-1	TRBD2	few	TRBJ2-1	TGCAGTGCTAAAGCGGGAAGTTACAATGAGCAGTTCTTC	CSAKAGSYNEQFF
TRBV2	TRBD2	few	TRBJ2-1	TGTGCCAGCAGTGAGCTTAGCGGGTCATCCAATGAGCAGTTCTTC	CASSELSGSSNEQFF
TRBV2	.	.	TRBJ1-2	TGTGCCAGTGGGGTTCCTTATTCTGGCTATGGCTACACCTTC	CASGVPYSGYGYTF
TRBV5-1	.	few	TRBJ2-7	TGCGCCAGCAGCTTGGTAGCAGGGTCCAACGAGCAGTACTTC	CASSLVAGSNEQYF
TRBV24-1	.	.	TRBJ2-5	TGTGCCACCAGTGACCGGTCTCGCTCTGTCGAGACCCAGTACTTC	CATSDRSRSVETQYF
TRBV10-3	TRBD2	.	TRBJ2-5	TGTGCCACTCGGCCGGGGGGCCAAGAGACCCAGTACTTC	CATRPGGQETQYF
TRBV9	TRBD2	.	TRBJ2-1	TGTGCCAGCAGCGTAAGCGGGGGGGCTTTGGACAATGAGCAGTTCTTC	CASSVSGGALDNEQFF
TRBV6-1	TRBD1	few	TRBJ2-1	TGTGCCAGCAGGCAGACAGGGTTCGACAATGAGCAGTTCTTC	CASRQTGFDNEQFF
TRBV5-6	.	many	TRBJ2-1	TGTGCCAGCAGTCCGCCGCTGGCGACCGTAACCTACAATGAGCAGTTCTTC	CASSPPLATVTYNEQFF
TRBV10-2	.	few	TRBJ1-5	TGCGCCAGCAACGAGGGGACTCAGCCCCAGCATTTT	CASNEGTQPQHF
TRBV29-1	.	many	TRBJ2-1	TGCAGCGTTGTGGCTTACAATGAGCAGTTCTTC	CSVVAYNEQFF
TRBV12-3/TRBV12-4	.	many	TRBJ2-1	TGTGCCAGCAGTCCCCGACGGGCTAGCGTTAACAATGAGCAGTTCTTC	CASSPRRASVNNEQFF
TRBV29-1	.	few	TRBJ1-2	TGCAGCGTTGGCGGCGCCGCTAACTATGGCTACACCTTC	CSVGGAANYGYTF
TRBV27	.	.	TRBJ1-5	TGTGCCAGCAGTTTGCTCCCCGGCGGGACCCAGCATTTT	CASSLLPGGTQHF
TRBV19	.	.	TRBJ2-3	TGTGCCAGTACCACGAGGGGGGATACGCAGTATTTT	CASTTRGDTQYF